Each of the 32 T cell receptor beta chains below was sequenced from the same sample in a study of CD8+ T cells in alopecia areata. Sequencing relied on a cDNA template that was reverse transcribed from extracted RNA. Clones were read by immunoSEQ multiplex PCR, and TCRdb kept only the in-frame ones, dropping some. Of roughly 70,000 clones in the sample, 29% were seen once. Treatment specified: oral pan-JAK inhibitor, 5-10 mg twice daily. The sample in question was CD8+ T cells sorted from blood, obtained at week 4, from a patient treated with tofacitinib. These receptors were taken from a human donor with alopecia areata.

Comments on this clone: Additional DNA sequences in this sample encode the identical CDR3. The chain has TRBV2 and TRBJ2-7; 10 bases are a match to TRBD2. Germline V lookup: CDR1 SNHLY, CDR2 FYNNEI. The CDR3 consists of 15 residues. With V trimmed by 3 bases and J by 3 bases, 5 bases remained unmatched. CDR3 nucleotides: TGTGCCAGCAGTGACCGGACTAGCGGACTCTACGAGCAGTACTTC. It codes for CASSDRTSGLYEQYF.

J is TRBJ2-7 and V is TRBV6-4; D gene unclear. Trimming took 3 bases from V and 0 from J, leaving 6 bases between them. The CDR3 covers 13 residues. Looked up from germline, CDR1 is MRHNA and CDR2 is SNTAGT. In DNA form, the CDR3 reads TGTGCCAGCAGTGAAACTCTCTCCTACGAGCAGTACTTC. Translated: CASSETLSYEQYF.

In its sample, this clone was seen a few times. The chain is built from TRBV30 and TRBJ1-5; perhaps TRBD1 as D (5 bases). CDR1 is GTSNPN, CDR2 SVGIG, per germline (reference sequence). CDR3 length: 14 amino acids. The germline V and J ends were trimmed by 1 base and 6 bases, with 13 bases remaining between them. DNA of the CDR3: TGTGCCTGGAGTGCCCTCGGGGGAAGTCAGCCCCAGCATTTT. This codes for CAWSALGGSQPQHF.

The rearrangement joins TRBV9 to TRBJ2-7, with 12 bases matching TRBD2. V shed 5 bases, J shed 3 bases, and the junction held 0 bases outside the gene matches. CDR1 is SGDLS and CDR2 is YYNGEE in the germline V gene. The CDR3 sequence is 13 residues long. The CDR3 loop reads CASRLAGGYEQYF. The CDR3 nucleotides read TGTGCCAGCAGACTAGCGGGAGGCTACGAGCAGTACTTC.

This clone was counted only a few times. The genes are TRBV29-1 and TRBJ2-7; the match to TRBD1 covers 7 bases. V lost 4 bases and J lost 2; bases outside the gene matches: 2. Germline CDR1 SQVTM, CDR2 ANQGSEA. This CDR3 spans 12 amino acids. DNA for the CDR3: TGCAGCGTTGGGGACAGTACCTACGAGCAGTACTTC. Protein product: CSVGDSTYEQYF.

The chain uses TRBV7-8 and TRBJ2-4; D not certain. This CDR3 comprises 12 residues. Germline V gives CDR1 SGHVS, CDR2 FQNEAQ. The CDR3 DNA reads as TGTGCAAGTCGCTTAGTCTTCCACATTCAGTACTTC. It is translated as CASRLVFHIQYF.

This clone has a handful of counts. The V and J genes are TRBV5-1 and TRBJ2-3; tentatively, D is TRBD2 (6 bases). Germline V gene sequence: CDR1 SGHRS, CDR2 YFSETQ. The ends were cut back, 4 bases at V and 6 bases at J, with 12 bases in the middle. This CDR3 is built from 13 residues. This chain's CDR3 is CASSNLGGDTQYF. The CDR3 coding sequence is TGCGCCAGCAGCAACCTGGGGGGTGATACGCAGTATTTT. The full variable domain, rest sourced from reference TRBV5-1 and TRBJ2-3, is KAGVTQTPRYLIKTRGQQVTLSCSPISGHRSVSWYQQTPGQGLQFLFEYFSETQRNKGNFPGRFSGRQFSNSRSEMNVSTLELGDSALYLCASSNLGGDTQYFGPGTRLTVL.

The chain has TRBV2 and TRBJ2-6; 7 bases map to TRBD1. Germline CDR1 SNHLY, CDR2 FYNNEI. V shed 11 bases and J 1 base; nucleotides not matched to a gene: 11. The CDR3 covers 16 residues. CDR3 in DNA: TGTGCCGTCCCGAACAGGGGACAATCTGGGGCCAACGTCCTGACTTTC. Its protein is CAVPNRGQSGANVLTF.

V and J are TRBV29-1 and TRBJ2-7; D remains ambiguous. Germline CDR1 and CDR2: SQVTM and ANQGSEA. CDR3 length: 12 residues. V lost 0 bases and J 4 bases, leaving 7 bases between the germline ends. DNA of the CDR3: TGCAGCGTTGAAGACGGACGGTACGAGCAGTACTTC. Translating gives CSVEDGRYEQYF.

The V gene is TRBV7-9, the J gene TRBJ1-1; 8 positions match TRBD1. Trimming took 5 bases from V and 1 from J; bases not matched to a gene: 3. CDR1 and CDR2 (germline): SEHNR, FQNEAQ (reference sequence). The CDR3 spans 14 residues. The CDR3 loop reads CASSAGTGNTEAFF. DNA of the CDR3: TGTGCCAGCAGCGCCGGGACAGGGAACACTGAAGCTTTCTTT.

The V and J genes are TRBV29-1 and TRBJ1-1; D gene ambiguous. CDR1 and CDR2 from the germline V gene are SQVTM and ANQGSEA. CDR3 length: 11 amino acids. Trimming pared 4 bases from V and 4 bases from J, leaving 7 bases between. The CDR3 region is CSVGPGTEAFF. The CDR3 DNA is TGCAGCGTTGGTCCAGGCACTGAAGCTTTCTTT.

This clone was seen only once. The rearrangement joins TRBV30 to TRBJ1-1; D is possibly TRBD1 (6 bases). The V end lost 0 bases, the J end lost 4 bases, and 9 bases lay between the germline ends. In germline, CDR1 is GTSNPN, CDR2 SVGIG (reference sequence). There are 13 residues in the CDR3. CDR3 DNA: TGTGCCTGGAGTGTAGGGGGTAGCACTGAAGCTTTCTTT. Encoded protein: CAWSVGGSTEAFF.

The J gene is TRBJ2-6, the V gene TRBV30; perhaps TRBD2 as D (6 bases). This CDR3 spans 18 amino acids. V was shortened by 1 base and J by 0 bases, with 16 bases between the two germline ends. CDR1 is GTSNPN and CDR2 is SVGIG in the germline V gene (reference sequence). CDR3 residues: CAWSGFGGGNSGANVLTF. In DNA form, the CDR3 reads TGTGCCTGGAGTGGTTTCGGTGGGGGGAACTCTGGGGCCAACGTCCTGACTTTC.

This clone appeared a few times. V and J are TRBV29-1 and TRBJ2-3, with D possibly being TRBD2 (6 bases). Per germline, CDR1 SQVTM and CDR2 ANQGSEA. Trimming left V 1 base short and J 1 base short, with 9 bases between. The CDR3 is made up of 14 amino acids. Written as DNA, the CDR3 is TGCAGCGTTGAAGGCGGGAAAGGCACAGATACGCAGTATTTT. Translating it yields CSVEGGKGTDTQYF.

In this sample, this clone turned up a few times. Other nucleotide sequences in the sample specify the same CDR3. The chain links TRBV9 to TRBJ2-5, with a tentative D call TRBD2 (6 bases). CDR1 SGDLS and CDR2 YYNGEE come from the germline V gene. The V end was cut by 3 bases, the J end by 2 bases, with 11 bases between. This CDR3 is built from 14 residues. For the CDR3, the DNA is TGTGCCAGCAGCGCCTCCGGGACTCAAGAGACCCAGTACTTC. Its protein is CASSASGTQETQYF.

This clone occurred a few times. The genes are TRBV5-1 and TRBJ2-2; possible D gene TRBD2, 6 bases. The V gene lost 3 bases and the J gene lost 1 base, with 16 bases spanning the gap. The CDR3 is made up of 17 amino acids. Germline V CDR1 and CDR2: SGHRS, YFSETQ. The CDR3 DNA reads TGCGCCAGCAGCTCAACAACCACCGGGGGGAACACCGGGGAGCTGTTTTTT. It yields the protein CASSSTTTGGNTGELFF.

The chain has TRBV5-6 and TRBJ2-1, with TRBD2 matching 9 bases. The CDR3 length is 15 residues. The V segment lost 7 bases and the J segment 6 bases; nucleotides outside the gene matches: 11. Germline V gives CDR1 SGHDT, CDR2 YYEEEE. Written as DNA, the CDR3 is TGTGCCAGCTTCCCGGGACTAGCTGGAGTCAATGAGCAGTTCTTC. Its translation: CASFPGLAGVNEQFF.

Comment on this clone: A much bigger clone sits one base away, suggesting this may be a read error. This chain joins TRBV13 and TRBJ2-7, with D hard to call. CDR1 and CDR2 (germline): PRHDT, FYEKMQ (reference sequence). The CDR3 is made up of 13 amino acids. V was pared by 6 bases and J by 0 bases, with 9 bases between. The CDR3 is CASSFASSYEQYF. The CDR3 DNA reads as TGTGCCAGCAGTTTTGCCAGCTCCTACGAGCAGTACTTC.

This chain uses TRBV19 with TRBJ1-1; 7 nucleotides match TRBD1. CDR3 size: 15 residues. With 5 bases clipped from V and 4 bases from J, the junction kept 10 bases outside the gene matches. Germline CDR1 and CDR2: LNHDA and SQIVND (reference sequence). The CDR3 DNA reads TGTGCCAGTAGTTACAACAGGGGCCTGAGCACTGAAGCTTTCTTT. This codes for CASSYNRGLSTEAFF.

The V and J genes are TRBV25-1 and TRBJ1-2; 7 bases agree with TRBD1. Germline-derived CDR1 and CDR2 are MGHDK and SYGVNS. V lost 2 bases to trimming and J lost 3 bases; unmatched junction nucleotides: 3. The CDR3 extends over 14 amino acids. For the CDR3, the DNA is TGTGCCAGCAGTGAAATTGACAGGGACTATGGCTACACCTTC. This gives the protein CASSEIDRDYGYTF.

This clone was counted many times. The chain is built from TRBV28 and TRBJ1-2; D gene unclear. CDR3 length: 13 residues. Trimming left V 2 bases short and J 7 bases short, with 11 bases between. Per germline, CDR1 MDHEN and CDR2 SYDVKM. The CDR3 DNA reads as TGTGCCAGCAGTTTAAAGGCAGAGGGTGGCTACACCTTC. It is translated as CASSLKAEGGYTF.

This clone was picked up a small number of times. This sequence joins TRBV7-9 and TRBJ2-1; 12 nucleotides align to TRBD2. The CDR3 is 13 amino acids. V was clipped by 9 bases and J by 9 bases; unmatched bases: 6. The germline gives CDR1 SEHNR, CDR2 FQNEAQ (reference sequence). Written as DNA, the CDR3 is TGTGCCAGTGCCGGACTAGCGGGGAGTGAGCAGTTCTTC. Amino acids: CASAGLAGSEQFF.

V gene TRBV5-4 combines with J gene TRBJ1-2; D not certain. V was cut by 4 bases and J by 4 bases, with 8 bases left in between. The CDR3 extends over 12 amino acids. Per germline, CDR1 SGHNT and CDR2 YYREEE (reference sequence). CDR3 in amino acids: CASSPGFYGYTF. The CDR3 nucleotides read TGTGCCAGCAGCCCTGGATTCTATGGCTACACCTTC.

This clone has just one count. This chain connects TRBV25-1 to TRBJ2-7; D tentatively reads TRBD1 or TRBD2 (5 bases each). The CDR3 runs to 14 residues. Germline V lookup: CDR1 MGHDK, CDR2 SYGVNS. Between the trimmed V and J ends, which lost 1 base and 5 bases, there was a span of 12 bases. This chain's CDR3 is CASSESWGKDEQYF. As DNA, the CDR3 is TGTGCCAGCAGTGAATCATGGGGGAAGGACGAGCAGTACTTC.

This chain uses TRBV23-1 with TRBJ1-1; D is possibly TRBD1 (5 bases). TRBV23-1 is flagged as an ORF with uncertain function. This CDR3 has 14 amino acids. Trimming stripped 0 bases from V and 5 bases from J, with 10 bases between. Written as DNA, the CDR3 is TGCGCCAGCAGTCAATCCGGGGGTGGGACTGAAGCTTTCTTT. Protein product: CASSQSGGGTEAFF.

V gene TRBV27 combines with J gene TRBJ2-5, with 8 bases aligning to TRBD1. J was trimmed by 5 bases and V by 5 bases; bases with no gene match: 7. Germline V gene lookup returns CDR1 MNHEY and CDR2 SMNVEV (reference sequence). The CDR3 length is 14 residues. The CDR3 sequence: CASSVQGEEETQYF. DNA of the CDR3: TGTGCCAGCAGTGTACAGGGGGAGGAGGAGACCCAGTACTTC.

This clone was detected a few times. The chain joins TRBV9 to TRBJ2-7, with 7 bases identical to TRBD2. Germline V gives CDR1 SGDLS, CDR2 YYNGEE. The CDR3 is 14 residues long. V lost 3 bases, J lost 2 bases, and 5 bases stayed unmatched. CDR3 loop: CASSGSGLTYEQYF. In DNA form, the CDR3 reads TGTGCCAGCAGCGGTAGCGGGCTTACCTACGAGCAGTACTTC.

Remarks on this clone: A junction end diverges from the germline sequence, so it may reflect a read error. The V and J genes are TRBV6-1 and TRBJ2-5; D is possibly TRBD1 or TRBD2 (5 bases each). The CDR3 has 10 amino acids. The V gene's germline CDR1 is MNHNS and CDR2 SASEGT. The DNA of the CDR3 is TGTGCCAGCAGTCCCGGGGCTGAGGACTTC. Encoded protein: CASSPGAEDF.

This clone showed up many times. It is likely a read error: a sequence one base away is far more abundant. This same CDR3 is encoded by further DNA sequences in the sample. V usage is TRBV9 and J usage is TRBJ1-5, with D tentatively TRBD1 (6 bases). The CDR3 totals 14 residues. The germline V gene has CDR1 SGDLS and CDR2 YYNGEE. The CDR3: CARSGGGSNQPQHF. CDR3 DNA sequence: TGTGCCCGCAGCGGGGGGGGCAGCAATCAGCCCCAGCATTTT.

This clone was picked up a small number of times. As DNA, the CDR3 is TGCAGCGTTCTGGCAGGGCAATCCTACGAGCAGTACTTC. Translated: CSVLAGQSYEQYF. This chain joins TRBV29-1 and TRBJ2-7; the D gene is possibly TRBD1 (5 bases). Trimming took off 5 bases at V and 1 base at J, with 12 bases between the two ends. The CDR3 has 13 amino acids. The germline gives CDR1 SQVTM, CDR2 ANQGSEA.

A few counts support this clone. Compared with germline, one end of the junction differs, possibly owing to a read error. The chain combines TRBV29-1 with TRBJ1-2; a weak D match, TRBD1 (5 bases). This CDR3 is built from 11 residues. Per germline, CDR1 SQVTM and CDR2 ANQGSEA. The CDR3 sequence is CSVPVQGFTAF. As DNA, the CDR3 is TGCAGCGTTCCAGTCCAGGGCTTTACGGCCTTC. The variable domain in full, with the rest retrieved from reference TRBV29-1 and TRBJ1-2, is SAVISQKPSRDICQRGTSLTIQCQVDSQVTMMFWYRQQPGQSLTLIATANQGSEATYESGFVIDKFPISRPNLTFSTLTVSNMSPEDSSIYLCSVPVQGFTAFGSGTRLTVV.

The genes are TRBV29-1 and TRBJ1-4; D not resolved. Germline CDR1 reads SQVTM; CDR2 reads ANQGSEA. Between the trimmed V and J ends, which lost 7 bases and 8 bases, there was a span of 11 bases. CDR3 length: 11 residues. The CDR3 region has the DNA TGCAGCGCACGACTCCGCGAAAAACTGTTTTTT. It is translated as CSARLREKLFF.